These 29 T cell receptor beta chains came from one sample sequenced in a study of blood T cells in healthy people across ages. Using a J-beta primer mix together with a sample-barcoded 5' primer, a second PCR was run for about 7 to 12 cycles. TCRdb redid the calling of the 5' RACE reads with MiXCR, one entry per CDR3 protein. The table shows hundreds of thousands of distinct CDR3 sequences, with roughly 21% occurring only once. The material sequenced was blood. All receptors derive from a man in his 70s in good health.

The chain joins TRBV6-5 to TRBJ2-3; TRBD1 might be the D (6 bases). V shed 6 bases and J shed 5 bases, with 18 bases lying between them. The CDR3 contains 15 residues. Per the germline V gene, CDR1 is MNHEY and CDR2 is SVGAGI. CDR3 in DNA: TGTGCCAGCAGAAAACAGGGCCCGGGGTTAGATACGCAGTATTTT. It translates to CASRKQGPGLDTQYF.

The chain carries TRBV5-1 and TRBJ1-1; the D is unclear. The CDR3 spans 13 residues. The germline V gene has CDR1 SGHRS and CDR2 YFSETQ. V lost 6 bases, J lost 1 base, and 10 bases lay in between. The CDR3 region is CASTMDQNTEAFF. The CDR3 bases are TGCGCCAGCACTATGGACCAGAACACTGAAGCTTTCTTT.

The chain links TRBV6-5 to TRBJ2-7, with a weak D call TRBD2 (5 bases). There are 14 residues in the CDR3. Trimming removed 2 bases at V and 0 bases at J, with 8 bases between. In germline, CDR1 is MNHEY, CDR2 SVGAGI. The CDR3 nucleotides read TGTGCCAGCAGTTACACCGGGGACTCCTACGAGCAGTACTTC. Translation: CASSYTGDSYEQYF.

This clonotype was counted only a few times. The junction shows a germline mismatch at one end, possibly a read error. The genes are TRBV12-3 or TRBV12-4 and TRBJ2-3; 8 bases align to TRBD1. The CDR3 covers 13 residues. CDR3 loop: CASTLGAGTGKVF. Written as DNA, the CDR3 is TGTGCCAGCACCCTAGGGGCGGGGACAGGCAAGGTTTTT.

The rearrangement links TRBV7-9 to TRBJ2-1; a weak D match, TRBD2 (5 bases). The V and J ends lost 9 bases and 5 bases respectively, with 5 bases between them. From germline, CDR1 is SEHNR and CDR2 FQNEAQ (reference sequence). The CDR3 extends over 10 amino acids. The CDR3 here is CARGDNEQFF. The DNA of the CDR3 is TGTGCCAGGGGAGACAATGAGCAGTTCTTC.

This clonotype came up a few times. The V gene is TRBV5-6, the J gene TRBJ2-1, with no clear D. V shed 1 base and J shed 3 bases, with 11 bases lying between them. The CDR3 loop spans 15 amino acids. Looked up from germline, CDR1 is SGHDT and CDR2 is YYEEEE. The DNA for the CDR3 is TGTGCCAGCAGCTTGTCCAAGCTCGGCTACAATGAGCAGTTCTTC. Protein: CASSLSKLGYNEQFF.

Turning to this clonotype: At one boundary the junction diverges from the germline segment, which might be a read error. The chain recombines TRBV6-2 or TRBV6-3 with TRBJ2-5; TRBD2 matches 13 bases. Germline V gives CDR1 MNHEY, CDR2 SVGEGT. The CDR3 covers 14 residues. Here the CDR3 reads CASSYSLTGTSGVF. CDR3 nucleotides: TGTGCCAGCAGTTACTCGCTTACTGGGACTAGCGGGGTCTTC.

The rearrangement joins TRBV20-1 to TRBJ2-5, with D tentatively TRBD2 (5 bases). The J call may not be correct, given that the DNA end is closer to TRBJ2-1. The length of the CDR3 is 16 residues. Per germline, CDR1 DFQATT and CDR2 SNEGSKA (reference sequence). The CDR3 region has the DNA TGCAGTGCTCCGGAGAGGTACAGCGGCCACTACAATGAGCAGTTCTTC. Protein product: CSAPERYSGHYNEQFF.

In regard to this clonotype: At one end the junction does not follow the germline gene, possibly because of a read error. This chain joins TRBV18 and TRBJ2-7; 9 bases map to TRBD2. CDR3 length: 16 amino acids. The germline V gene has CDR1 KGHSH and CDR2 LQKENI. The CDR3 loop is CASSPISAGGIYEQSF. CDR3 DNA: TGTGCCAGCTCACCAATTTCGGCGGGAGGGATCTACGAGCAGTCCTTC.

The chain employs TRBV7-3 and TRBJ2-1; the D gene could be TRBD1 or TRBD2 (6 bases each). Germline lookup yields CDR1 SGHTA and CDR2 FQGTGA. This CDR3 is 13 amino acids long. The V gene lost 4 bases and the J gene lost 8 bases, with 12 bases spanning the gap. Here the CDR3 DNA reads TGTGCCAGCAGCTCCGGGGGCGGGCATGAGCAGTTCTTC. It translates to CASSSGGGHEQFF. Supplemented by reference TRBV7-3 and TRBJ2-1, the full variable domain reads GAGVSQTPSNKVTEKGKYVELRCDPISGHTALYWYRQSLGQGPEFLIYFQGTGAADDSGLPNDRFFAVRPEGSVSTLKIQRTERGDSAVYLCASSSGGGHEQFFGPGTRLTVL.

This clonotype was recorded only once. The CDR3 sequence is CASSLAEGQGVNEQYF. The CDR3 nucleotides are TGCGCCAGCAGCTTGGCCGAGGGACAGGGTGTCAACGAGCAGTACTTC. This sequence joins TRBV5-1 and TRBJ2-7; 9 bases agree with TRBD1. The CDR3 sequence is 16 residues long. Germline V gene lookup returns CDR1 SGHRS and CDR2 YFSETQ. With 0 bases clipped from V and 5 bases from J, the junction kept 9 bases outside the gene matches.

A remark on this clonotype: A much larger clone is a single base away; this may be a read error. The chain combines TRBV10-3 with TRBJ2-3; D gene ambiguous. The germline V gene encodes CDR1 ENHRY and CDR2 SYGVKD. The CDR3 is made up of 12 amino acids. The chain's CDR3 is CAIRESADTQYF. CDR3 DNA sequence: TGTGCCATCAGGGAGTCGGCAGATACGCAGTATTTT.

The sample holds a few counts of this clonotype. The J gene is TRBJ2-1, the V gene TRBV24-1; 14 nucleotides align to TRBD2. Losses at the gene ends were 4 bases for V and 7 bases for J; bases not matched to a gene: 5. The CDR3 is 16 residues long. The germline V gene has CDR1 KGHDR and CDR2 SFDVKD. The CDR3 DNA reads TGTGCCACCAGTGACCGACTAGCGGGAGGGCCAAATGAGCAGTTCTTC. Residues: CATSDRLAGGPNEQFF.

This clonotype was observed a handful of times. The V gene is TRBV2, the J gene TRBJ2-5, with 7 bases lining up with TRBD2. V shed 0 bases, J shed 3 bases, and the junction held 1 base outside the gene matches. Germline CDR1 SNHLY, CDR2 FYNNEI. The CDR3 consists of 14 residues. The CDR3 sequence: CASSEAGGKETQYF. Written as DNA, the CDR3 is TGTGCCAGCAGTGAAGCGGGAGGGAAAGAGACCCAGTACTTC.

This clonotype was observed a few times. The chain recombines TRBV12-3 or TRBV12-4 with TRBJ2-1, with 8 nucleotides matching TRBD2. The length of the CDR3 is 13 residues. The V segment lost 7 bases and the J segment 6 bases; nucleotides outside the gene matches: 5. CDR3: CASKIAGPNEQFF. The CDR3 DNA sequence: TGTGCCAGCAAGATAGCGGGACCCAATGAGCAGTTCTTC.

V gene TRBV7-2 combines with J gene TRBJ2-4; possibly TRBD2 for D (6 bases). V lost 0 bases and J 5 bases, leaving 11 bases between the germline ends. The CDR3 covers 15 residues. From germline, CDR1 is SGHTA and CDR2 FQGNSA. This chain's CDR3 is CASSLAGGIQNIQYF. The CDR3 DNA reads TGTGCCAGCAGCTTAGCCGGCGGGATTCAAAACATTCAGTACTTC.

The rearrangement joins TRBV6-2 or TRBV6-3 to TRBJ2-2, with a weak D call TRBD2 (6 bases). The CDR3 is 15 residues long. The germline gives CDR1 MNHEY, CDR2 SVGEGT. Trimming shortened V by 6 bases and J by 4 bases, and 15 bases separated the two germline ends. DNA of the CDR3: TGTGCCAGCAGAGCCGGGAGTAGAGGCACCGGGGAGCTGTTTTTT. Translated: CASRAGSRGTGELFF.

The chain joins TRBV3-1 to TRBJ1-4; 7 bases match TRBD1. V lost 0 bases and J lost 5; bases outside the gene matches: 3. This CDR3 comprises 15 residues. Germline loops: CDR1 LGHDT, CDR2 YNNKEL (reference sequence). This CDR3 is CASSQDGTENEKLFF. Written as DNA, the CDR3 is TGTGCCAGCAGCCAAGATGGGACAGAAAATGAAAAACTGTTTTTT.

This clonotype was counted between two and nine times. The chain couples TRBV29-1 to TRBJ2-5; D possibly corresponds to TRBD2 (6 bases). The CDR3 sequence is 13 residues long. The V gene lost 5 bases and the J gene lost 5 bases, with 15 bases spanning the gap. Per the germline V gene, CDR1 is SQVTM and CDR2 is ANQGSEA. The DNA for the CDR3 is TGCAGCGTTCCGACTAGTAAAGGCGAGACCCAGTACTTC. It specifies CSVPTSKGETQYF.

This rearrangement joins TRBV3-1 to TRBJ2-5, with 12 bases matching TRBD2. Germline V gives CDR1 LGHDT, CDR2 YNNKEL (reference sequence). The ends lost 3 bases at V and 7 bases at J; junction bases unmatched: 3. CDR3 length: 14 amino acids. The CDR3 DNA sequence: TGTGCCAGCAGCCAGACTAGCGGGAGAGGGACCCAGTACTTC. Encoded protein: CASSQTSGRGTQYF.

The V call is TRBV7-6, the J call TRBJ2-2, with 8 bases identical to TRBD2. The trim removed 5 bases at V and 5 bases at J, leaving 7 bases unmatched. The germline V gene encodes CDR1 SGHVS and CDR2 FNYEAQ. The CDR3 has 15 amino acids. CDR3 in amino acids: CASSLQASGTGELFF. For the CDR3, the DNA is TGTGCCAGCAGCCTACAGGCTAGCGGGACCGGGGAGCTGTTTTTT. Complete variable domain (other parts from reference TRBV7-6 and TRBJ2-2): GAGVSQSPRYKVTKRGQDVALRCDPISGHVSLYWYRQALGQGPEFLTYFNYEAQQDKSGLPNDRFSAERPEGSISTLTIQRTEQRDSAMYRCASSLQASGTGELFFGEGSRLTVL.

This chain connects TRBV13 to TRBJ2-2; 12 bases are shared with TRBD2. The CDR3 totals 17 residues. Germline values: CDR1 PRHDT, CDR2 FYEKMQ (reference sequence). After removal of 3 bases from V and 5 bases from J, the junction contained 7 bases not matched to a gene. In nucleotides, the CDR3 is TGTGCCAGCAGCTTGGTAGGACTAGCGGGATATACCGGGGAGCTGTTTTTT. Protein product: CASSLVGLAGYTGELFF.

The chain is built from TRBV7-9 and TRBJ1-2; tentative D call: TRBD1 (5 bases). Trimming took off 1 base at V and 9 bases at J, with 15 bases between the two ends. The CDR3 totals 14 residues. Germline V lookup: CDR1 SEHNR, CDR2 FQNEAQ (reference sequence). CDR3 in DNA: TGTGCCAGCAGCTTAGGCGGCAGGGAGAGGAGCTACACCTTC. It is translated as CASSLGGRERSYTF.

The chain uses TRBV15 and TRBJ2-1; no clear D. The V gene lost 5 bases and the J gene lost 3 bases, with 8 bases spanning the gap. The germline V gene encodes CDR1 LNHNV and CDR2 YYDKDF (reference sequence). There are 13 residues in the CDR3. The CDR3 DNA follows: TGTGCCACCAGCCCCACGGTCTACAATGAGCAGTTCTTC. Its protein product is CATSPTVYNEQFF.

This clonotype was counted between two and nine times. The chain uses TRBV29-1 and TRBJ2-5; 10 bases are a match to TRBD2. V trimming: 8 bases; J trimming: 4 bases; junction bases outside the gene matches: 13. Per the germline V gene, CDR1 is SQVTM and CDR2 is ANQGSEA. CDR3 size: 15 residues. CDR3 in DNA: TGCAGCACTGCGATTAGCGGGGGGAGAGGAGAGACCCAGTACTTC. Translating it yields CSTAISGGRGETQYF.

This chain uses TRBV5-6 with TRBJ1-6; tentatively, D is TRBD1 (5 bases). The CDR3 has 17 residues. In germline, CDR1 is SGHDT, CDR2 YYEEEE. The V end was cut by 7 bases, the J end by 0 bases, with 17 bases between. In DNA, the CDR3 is TGTGCCAGCCAAGGCCGGGACGCGAGCTCCTATAATTCACCCCTCCACTTT. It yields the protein CASQGRDASSYNSPLHF.

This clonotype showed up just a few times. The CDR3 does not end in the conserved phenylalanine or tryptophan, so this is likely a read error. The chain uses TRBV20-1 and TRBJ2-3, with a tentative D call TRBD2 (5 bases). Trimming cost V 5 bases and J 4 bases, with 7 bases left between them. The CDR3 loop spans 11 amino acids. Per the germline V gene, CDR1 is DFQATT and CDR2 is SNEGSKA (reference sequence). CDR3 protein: CSALGADTQYL. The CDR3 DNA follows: TGCAGTGCTCTGGGAGCAGATACGCAGTATCTT.

DNA for the CDR3: TGTGCCAGCAGTCTTTTAGGCGGGGGTAATACGCAGTATTTT. This gives the protein CASSLLGGGNTQYF. This chain uses TRBV28 with TRBJ2-3, with 7 bases matching TRBD2. This CDR3 is built from 14 residues. The V and J ends lost 5 bases and 7 bases, in that order; junction bases with no gene match: 9. Germline CDR1 MDHEN, CDR2 SYDVKM.

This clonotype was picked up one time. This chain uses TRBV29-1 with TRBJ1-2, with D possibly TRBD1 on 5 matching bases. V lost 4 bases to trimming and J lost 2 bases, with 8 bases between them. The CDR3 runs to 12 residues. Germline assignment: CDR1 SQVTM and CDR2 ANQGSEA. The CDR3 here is CSVGEGNYGYTF. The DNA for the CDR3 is TGCAGCGTTGGAGAGGGGAACTATGGCTACACCTTC.